These 8 T cell receptor beta chains were all obtained from the same sample, sequenced in a study of cytomegalovirus exposure and HLA in healthy donors. PCR was performed using 60 Vbeta and 13 Jbeta primers. Assay: immunoSEQ multiplex PCR; the TCRdb copy retains only in-frame clones and omits some. The table has about 160,000 clones, about 80% seen once. The sequencing input was PBMCs. The receptors originated from a man under 40 in good health and CMV-seronegative.

The chain has TRBV29-1 and TRBJ2-7; a possible D gene is TRBD2 (5 bases). The V gene's germline CDR1 is SQVTM and CDR2 ANQGSEA. CDR3 length: 11 amino acids. Trimming shortened V by 3 bases and J by 4 bases, and 7 bases separated the two germline ends. This chain's CDR3 is CSVDSAYEQYF. The CDR3 DNA sequence: TGCAGCGTTGATAGCGCTTACGAGCAGTACTTC.

This sequence joins TRBV9 and TRBJ2-1; 9 nucleotides line up with TRBD1. The CDR3 runs to 14 residues. Trimming at V came to 4 bases and at J to 7 bases, leaving 6 bases not matched to a gene. The germline CDR1 and CDR2 sequences are SGDLS and YYNGEE. CDR3 loop: CASSPGQGINEQFF. CDR3 DNA: TGTGCCAGCAGCCCGGGACAGGGAATAAATGAGCAGTTCTTC.

This chain uses TRBV28 with TRBJ2-7, with TRBD1 matching 8 bases. The ends lost 6 bases at V and 1 base at J; junction bases unmatched: 5. The germline V gene has CDR1 MDHEN and CDR2 SYDVKM. The CDR3 length is 14 residues. This CDR3 is CASRETGVSYEQYF. The CDR3 DNA sequence: TGTGCCAGCAGGGAGACAGGGGTATCCTACGAGCAGTACTTC. The whole variable domain, filled in from reference TRBV28 and TRBJ2-7, reads DVKVTQSSRYLVKRTGEKVFLECVQDMDHENMFWYRQDPGLGLRLIYFSYDVKMKEKGDIPEGYSVSREKKERFSLILESASTNQTSMYLCASRETGVSYEQYFGPGTRLTVT.

This chain uses TRBV30 with TRBJ2-3, with 11 bases lining up with TRBD2. V was clipped by 1 base and J by 6 bases; unmatched bases: 6. Germline lookup yields CDR1 GTSNPN and CDR2 SVGIG (reference sequence). CDR3 length: 15 amino acids. The CDR3 here is CAWSALAGGGDTQYF. The DNA of the CDR3 is TGTGCCTGGAGTGCGCTAGCGGGAGGTGGGGATACGCAGTATTTT.

The rearrangement uses TRBV7-6 and TRBJ2-5; TRBD2 is a possible D gene (7 bases). V was pared by 3 bases and J by 4 bases, with 15 bases between. The CDR3 is made up of 15 amino acids. Germline assignment: CDR1 SGHVS and CDR2 FNYEAQ. DNA of the CDR3: TGTGCCAGCAGCTTTGCACAGGGAGGGTTAGAGACCCAGTACTTC. It specifies CASSFAQGGLETQYF.

V is TRBV27 and J is TRBJ2-3, with a weak D call TRBD2 (5 bases). Germline assignment: CDR1 MNHEY and CDR2 SMNVEV (reference sequence). The CDR3 loop spans 13 amino acids. V shed 6 bases and J shed 1 base, with 8 bases lying between them. This chain's CDR3 is CASRRVGTDTQYF. The CDR3 DNA reads TGTGCCAGCAGGAGGGTGGGCACAGATACGCAGTATTTT.

The chain combines TRBV10-3 with TRBJ2-2; 9 bases are a match to TRBD1. The CDR3 sequence is 14 residues long. Germline CDR1 is ENHRY and CDR2 is SYGVKD. V lost 7 bases to trimming and J lost 3 bases; unmatched junction nucleotides: 3. CDR3 nucleotide sequence: TGTGCCATCAAGGGACAGGGCGACACCGGGGAGCTGTTTTTT. Its translation is CAIKGQGDTGELFF.

J is TRBJ2-7 and V is TRBV28; 7 positions match TRBD1. V was clipped by 2 bases and J by 3 bases; unmatched bases: 4. The germline V gene has CDR1 MDHEN and CDR2 SYDVKM. CDR3 size: 14 residues. This chain's CDR3 is CASSLGQAYYEQYF. In DNA, the CDR3 is TGTGCCAGCAGTTTAGGACAGGCGTACTACGAGCAGTACTTC. The whole variable domain, remainder taken from reference TRBV28 and TRBJ2-7, is DVKVTQSSRYLVKRTGEKVFLECVQDMDHENMFWYRQDPGLGLRLIYFSYDVKMKEKGDIPEGYSVSREKKERFSLILESASTNQTSMYLCASSLGQAYYEQYFGPGTRLTVT.